This TCR beta chain comes out of a study of T cells in tuberculosis. The overall study: IGRA-negative adolescents, IGRA-positive adolescents with latent tuberculosis and adults with active tuberculosis formed this South African cohort.

Profiled with immunoSEQ multiplex PCR; TCRdb holds only in-frame clones, not every one. The sample carries some 49,000 clones, about 95% recorded once. CDR1 and CDR2 from the germline V gene are MDHEN and SYDVKM. V dropped 5 bases and J dropped 7; count of bases not matched to a gene: 11. CDR3 size: 15 residues. Indicated time point: new active TB diagnosis, blood taken before or within 7 days of starting treatment. Patients were newly diagnosed, HIV-seronegative, and aged 18 or older. This clonotype originated in an adult with tuberculosis. The sequences come from PBMCs, collected at tuberculosis diagnosis. The rearrangement uses TRBV28 and TRBJ2-7; TRBD1 matches 10 bases. The CDR3 coding sequence is TGTGCCAGCAGTCTGCCCGGGACAGGGGCCAGGGAGCAGTACTTC. Translated: CASSLPGTGAREQYF.